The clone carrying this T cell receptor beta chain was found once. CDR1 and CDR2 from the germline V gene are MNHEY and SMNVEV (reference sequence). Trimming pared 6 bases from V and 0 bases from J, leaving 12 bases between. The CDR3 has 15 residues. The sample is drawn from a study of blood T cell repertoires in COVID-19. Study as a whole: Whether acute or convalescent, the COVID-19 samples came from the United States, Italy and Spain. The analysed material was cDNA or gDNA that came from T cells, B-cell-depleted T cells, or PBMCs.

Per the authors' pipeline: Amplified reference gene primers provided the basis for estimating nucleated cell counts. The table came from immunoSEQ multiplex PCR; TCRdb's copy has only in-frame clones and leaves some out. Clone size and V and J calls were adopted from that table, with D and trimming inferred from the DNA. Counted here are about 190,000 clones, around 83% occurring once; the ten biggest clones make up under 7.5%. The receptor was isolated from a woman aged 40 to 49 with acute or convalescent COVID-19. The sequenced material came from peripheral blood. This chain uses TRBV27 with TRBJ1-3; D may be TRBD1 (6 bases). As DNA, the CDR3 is TGTGCCAGCAGGCGGACAGTCTACTCTGGAAACACCATATATTTT. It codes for CASRRTVYSGNTIYF.